This T cell receptor (beta chain) was retrieved from a study of T cell changes during pregnancy in multiple sclerosis. This CDR3 has 18 amino acids. V was pared by 2 bases and J by 0 bases, with 10 bases of the junction left unmatched. Germline CDR1 is SGHRS and CDR2 is YFSETQ. Only in-frame clones appear in the TCRdb table, and some are missing; sequencing was by immunoSEQ multiplex PCR. The sample holds under 75,000 clones, roughly 89% seen once. The genes are TRBV5-1 and TRBJ2-2, with TRBD2 matching 7 bases. This TCR came from a female donor in good health, enrolled as a control in a pregnancy study. Sequences were derived from CD4+ T cells from peripheral blood mononuclear cells, sampled after pregnancy. CDR3 sequence: CASSFQLLALTNTGELFF. In nucleotides, the CDR3 is TGCGCCAGCAGCTTTCAGCTACTAGCGCTTACGAACACCGGGGAGCTGTTTTTT.